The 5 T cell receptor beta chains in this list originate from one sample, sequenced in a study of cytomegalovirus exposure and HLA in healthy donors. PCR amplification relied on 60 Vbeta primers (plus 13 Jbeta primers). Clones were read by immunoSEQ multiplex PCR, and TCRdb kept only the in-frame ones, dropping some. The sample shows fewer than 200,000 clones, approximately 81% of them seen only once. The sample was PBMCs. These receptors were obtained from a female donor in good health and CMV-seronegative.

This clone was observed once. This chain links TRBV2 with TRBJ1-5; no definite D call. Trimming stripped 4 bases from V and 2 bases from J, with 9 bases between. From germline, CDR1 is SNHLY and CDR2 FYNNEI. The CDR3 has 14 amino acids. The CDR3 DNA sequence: TGTGCCAGCAGTGTGGTCGGGGGCAATCAGCCCCAGCATTTT. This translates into CASSVVGGNQPQHF.

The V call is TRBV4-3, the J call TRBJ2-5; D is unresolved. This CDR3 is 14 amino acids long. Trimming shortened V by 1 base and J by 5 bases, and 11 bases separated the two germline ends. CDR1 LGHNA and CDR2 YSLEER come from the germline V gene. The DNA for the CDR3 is TGCGCCAGCAGCCAAGGTGGCAGGTGGGAGACCCAGTACTTC. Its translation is CASSQGGRWETQYF.

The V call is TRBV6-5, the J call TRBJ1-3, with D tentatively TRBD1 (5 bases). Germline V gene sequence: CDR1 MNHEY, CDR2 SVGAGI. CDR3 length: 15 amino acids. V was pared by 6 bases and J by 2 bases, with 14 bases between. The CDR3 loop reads CASSQDRGAGNTIYF. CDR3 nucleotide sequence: TGTGCCAGCAGCCAAGATCGGGGGGCTGGAAACACCATATATTTT.

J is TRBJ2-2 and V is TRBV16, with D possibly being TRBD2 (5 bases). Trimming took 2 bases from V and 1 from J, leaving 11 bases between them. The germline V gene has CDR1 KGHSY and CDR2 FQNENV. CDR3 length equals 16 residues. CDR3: CASSQLGGWNTGELFF. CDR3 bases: TGTGCCAGCAGCCAACTTGGCGGGTGGAACACCGGGGAGCTGTTTTTT.

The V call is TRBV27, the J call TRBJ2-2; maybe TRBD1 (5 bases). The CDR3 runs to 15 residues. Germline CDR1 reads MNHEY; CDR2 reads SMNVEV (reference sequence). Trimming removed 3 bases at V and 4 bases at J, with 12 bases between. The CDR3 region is CASSFGQGSTGELFF. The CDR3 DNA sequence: TGTGCCAGCAGTTTCGGCCAGGGAAGCACCGGGGAGCTGTTTTTT.